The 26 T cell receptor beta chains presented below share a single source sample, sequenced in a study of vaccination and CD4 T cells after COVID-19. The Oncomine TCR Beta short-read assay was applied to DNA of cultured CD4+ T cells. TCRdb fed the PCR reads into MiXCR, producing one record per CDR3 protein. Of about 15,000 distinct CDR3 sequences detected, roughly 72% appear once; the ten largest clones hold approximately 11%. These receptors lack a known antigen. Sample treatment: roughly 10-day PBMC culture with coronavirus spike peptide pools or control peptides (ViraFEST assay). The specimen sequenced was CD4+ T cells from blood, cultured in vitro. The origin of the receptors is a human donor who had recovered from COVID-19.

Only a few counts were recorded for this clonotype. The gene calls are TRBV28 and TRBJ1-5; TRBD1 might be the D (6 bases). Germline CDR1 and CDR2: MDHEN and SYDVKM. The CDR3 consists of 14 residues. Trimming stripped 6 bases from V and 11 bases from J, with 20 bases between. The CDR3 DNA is TGTGCCAGCAGGAGGACAGATCGGCCGGAGGCCCAGCATTTT. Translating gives CASRRTDRPEAQHF.

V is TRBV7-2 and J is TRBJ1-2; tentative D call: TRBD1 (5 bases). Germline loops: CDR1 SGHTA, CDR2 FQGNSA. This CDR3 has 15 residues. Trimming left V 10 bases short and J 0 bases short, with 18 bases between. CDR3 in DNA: TGTGCCATAATGGACAAGGGGTTAGCTAACTATGGCTACACCTTC. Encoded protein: CAIMDKGLANYGYTF.

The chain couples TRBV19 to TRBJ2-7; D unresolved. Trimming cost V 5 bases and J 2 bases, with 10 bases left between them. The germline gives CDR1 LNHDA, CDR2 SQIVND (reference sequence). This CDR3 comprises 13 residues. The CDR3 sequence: CASSPESTYEQYF. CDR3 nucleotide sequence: TGTGCCAGTAGTCCCGAGTCGACCTACGAGCAGTACTTC.

The CDR3, as DNA: TGTGCCAGCAGCTCCGGCCTCGCCAATAGGGGTTCACCCCTCCACTTT. It codes for CASSSGLANRGSPLHF. The rearrangement links TRBV7-3 to TRBJ1-6, with D possibly being TRBD1 (5 bases). Germline V lookup: CDR1 SGHTA, CDR2 FQGTGA. The V end was cut by 4 bases, the J end by 9 bases, with 19 bases between. The CDR3 has 16 residues.

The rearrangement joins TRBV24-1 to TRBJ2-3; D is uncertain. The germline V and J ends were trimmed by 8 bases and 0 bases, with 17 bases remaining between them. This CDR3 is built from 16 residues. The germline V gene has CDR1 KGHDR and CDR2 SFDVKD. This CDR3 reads CATNYAPRPSTDTQYF. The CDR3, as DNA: TGTGCCACCAACTACGCCCCCCGACCTAGCACAGATACGCAGTATTTT.

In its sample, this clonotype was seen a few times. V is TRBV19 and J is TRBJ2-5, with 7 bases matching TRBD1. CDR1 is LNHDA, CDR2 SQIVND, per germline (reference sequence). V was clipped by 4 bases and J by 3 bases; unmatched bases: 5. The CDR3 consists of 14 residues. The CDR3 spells CASSNRQGEETQYF. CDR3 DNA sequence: TGTGCCAGTAGTAACCGACAGGGAGAAGAGACCCAGTACTTC.

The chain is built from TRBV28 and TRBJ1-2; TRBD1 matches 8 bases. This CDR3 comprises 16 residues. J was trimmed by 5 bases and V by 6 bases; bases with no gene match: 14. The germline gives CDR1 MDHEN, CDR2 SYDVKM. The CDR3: CASSPYSGQGGYGYTF. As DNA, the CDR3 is TGTGCCAGCAGCCCATACTCAGGACAGGGTGGGTATGGCTACACCTTC.

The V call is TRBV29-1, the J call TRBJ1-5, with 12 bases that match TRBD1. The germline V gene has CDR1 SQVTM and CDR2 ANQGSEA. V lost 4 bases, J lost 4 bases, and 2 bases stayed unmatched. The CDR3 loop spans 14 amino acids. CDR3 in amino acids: CSVVGQGANQPQHF. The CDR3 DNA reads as TGCAGCGTTGTGGGACAGGGGGCGAATCAGCCCCAGCATTTT.

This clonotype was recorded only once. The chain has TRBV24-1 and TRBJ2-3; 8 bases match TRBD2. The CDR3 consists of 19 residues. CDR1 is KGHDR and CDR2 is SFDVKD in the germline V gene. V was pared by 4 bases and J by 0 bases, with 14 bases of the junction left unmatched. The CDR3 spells CATSESLPVSGRSTDTQYF. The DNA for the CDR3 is TGTGCCACCAGTGAATCCCTCCCAGTGAGCGGGAGAAGCACAGATACGCAGTATTTT.

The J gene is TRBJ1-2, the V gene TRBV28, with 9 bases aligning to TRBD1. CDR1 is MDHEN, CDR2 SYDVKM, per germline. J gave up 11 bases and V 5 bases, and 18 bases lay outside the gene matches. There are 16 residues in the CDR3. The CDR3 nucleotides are TGTGCCAGCAGTCCGGGACAGGGTGGTCTCTTTATGCGATACACCTTC. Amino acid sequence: CASSPGQGGLFMRYTF.

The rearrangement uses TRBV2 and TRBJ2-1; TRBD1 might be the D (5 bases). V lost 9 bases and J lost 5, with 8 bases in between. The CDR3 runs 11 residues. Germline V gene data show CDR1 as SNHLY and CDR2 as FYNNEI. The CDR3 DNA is TGTGCCAGGAGACAGCACAATGAGCAGTTCTTC. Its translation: CARRQHNEQFF.

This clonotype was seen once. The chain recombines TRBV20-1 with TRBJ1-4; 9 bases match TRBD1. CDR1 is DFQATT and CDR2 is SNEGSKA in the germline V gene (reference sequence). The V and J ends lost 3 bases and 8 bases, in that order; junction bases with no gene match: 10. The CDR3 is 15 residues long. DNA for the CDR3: TGCAGTGCTAGCGACCGGACAGGGGAGAGAGAAAAACTGTTTTTT. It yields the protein CSASDRTGEREKLFF.

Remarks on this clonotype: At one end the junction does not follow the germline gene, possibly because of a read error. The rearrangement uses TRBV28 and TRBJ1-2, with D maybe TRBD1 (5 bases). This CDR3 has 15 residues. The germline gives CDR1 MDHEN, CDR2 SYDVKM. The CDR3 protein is CASSEPTGTNYDYTF. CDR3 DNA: TGTGCCAGCAGTGAGCCCACAGGAACTAACTATGACTACACCTTC.

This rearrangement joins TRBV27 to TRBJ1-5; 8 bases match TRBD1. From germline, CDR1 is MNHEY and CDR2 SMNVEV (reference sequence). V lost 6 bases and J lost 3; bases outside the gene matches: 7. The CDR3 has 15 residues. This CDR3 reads CASRSGQVNNQPQHF. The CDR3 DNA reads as TGTGCCAGCAGATCGGGACAGGTCAACAATCAGCCCCAGCATTTT.

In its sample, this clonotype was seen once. The CDR3 loop is CSARVVAPNEKLFF. The CDR3 coding sequence is TGCAGTGCTAGAGTGGTGGCACCAAATGAAAAACTGTTTTTT. V is TRBV20-1 and J is TRBJ1-4; unclear D gene. V lost 1 base to trimming and J lost 5 bases, with 11 bases between them. The CDR3 covers 14 residues. Germline V lookup: CDR1 DFQATT, CDR2 SNEGSKA (reference sequence).

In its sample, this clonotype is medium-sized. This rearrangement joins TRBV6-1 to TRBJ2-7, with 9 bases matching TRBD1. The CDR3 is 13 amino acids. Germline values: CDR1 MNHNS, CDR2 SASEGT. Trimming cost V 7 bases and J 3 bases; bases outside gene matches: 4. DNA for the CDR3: TGTGCCAGCAAACCGGGACAGGGCTACGAGCAGTACTTC. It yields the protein CASKPGQGYEQYF.

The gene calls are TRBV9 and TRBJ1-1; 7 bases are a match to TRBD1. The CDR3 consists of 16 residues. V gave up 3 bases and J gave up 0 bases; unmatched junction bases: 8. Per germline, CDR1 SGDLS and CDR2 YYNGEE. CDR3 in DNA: TGTGCCAGCAGCGCGGGGACAGCTTCAATGAACACTGAAGCTTTCTTT. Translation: CASSAGTASMNTEAFF.

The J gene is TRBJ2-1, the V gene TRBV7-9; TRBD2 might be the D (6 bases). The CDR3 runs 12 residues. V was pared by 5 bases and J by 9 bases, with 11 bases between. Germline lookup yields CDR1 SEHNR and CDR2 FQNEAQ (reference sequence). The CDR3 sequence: CASSPGLGEQFF. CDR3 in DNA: TGTGCCAGCAGCCCGGGACTCGGTGAGCAGTTCTTC.

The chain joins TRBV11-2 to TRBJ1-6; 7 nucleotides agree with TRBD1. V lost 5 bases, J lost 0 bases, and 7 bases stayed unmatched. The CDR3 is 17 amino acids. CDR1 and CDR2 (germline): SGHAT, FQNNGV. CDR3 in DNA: TGTGCCAGCAGCATCGGACAGGCCACCTCCTATAATTCACCCCTCCACTTT. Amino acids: CASSIGQATSYNSPLHF.

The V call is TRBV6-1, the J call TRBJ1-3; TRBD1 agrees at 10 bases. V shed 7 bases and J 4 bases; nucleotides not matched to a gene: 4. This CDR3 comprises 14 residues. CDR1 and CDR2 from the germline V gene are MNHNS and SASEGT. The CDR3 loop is CASTWDRGGNTIYF. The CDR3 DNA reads TGTGCCAGCACCTGGGACAGGGGAGGAAACACCATATATTTT.

CDR3 loop: CASSSPPGAEKLFF. CDR3 DNA sequence: TGTGCCAGCAGCTCCCCCCCGGGGGCTGAAAAACTGTTTTTT. The chain uses TRBV7-9 and TRBJ1-4, with D perhaps matching TRBD1 (6 bases). V lost 4 bases and J 7 bases, leaving 13 bases between the germline ends. Germline CDR1 SEHNR, CDR2 FQNEAQ (reference sequence). This CDR3 has 14 amino acids.

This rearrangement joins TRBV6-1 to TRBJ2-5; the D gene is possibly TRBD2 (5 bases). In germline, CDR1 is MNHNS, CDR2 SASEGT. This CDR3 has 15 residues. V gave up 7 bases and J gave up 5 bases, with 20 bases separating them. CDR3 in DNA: TGTGCCAGCAAAAATAAGCGGTGTGTAAGGGAGACCCAGTACTTC. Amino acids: CASKNKRCVRETQYF.

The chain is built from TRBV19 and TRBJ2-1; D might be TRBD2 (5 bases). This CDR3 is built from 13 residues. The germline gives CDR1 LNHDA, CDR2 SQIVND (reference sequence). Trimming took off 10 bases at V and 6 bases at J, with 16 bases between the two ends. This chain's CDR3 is CATNPGLPNEQFF. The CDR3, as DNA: TGTGCCACGAACCCCGGACTCCCCAATGAGCAGTTCTTC. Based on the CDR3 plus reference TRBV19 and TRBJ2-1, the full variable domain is DGGITQSPKYLFRKEGQNVTLSCEQNLNHDAMYWYRQDPGQGLRLIYYSQIVNDFQKGDIAEGYSVSREKKESFPLTVTSAQKNPTAFYLCATNPGLPNEQFFGPGTRLTVL.

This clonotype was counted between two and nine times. CDR3 in amino acids: CASSLVGGSDTQYF. The CDR3 DNA reads TGTGCCAGCAGTCTTGTAGGGGGGTCGGATACGCAGTATTTT. The genes are TRBV27 and TRBJ2-3, with D perhaps matching TRBD1 or TRBD2 (6 bases each). Germline V gene sequence: CDR1 MNHEY, CDR2 SMNVEV (reference sequence). Trimming shortened V by 5 bases and J by 6 bases, and 15 bases separated the two germline ends. The CDR3 spans 14 residues.

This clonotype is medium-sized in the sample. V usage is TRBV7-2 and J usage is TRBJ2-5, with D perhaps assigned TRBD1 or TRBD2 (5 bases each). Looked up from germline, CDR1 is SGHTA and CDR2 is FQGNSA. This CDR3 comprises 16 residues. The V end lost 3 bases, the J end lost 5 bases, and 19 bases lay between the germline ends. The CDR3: CASSFAGTVTLETQYF. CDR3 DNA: TGTGCCAGCAGCTTCGCCGGGACGGTGACCTTGGAGACCCAGTACTTC.

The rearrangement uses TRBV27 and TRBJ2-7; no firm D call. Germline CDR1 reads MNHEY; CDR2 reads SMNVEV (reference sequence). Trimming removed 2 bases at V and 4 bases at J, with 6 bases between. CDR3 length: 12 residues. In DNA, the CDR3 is TGTGCCAGCAGTTTAAAAGGGTACGAGCAGTACTTC. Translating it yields CASSLKGYEQYF.